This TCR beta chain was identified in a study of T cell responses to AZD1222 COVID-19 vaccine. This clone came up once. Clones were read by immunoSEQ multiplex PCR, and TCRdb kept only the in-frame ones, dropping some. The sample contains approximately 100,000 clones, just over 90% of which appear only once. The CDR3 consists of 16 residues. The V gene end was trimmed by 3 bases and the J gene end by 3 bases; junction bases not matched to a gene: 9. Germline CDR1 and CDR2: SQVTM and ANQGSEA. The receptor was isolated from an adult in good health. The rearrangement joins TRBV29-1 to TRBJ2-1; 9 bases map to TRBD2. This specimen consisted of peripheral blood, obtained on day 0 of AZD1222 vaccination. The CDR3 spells CSVEVWSGRIYNEQFF. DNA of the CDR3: TGCAGCGTTGAGGTATGGAGCGGGAGGATCTACAATGAGCAGTTCTTC.